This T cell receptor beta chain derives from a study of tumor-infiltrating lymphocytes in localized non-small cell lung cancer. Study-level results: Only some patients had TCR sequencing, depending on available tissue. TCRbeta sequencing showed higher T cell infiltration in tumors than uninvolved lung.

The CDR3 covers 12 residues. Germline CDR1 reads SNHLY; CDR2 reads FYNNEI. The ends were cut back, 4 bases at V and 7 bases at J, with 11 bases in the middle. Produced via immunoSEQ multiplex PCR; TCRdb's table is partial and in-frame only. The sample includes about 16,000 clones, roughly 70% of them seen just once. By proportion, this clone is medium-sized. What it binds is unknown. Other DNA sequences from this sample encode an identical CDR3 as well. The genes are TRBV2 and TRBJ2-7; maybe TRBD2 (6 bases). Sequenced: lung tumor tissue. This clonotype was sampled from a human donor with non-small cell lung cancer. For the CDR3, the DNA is TGTGCCAGCAGTGGGGATAGCGGTGAGCAGTACTTC. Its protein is CASSGDSGEQYF.